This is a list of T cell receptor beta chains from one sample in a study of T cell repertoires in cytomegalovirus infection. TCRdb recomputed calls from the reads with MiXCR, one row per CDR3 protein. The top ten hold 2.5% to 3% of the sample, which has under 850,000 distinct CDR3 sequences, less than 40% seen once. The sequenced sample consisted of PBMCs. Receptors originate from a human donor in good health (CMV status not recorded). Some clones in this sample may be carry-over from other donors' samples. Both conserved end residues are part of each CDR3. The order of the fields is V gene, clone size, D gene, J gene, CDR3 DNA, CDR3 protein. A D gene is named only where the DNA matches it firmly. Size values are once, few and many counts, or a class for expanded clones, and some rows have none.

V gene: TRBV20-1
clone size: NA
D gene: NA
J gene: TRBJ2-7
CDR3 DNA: TGCAGTGCGCCTAGCCAGGGTTCCTACGAGCAGTACTTC
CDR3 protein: CSAPSQGSYEQYF

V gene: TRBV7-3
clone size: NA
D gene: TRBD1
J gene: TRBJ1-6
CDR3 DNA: TGTGCCAGCAGCTTAAGGCCACCGGGACAGAATTCAACCCTCCACTTT
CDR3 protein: CASSLRPPGQNSTLHF

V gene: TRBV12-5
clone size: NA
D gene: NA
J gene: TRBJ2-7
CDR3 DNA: TGTGCTAGTGGTTTGGCAGGGTACTACGAGCAGTACTTC
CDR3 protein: CASGLAGYYEQYF

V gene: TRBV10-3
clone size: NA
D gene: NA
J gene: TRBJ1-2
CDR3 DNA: TGTGCCATCAGTGAGGACCGAGTAAACTATGGCTACACCTTC
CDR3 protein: CAISEDRVNYGYTF

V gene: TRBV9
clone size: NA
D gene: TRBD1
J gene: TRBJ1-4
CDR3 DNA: TGTGCCAGCAGCGAGATGACAGGGACGGGGGAAAAACTGTTTTTT
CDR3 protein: CASSEMTGTGEKLFF

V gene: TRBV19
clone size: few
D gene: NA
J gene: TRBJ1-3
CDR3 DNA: TGTGCCAGTAGTATCCGGACAGTCTCTGGAAACACCATATATTTT
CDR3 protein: CASSIRTVSGNTIYF

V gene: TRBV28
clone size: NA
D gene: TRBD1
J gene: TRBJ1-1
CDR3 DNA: TGTGCCAGCAGTACGGGACAGGTCATTAACACTGAAGCTTTCTTT
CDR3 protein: CASSTGQVINTEAFF

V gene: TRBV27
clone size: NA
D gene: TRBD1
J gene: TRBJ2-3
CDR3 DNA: TGTGCCAGCAGTTTTTGGGGACAGGGCACAGATACGCAGTATTTT
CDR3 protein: CASSFWGQGTDTQYF

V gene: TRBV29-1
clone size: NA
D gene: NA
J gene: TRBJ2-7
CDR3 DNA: TGCAGCGTGAAACAGGGACTCTCCTACGAGCAGTACTTC
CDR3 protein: CSVKQGLSYEQYF

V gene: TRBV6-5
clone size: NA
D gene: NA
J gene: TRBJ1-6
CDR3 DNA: TGTGCCAGCAGTCCCGACGGACAGCTCTATGCCCTCCACTTT
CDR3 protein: CASSPDGQLYALHF

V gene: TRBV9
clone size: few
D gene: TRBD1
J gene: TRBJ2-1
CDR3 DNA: TGTGCCAGCAGCTCATTCCCCGGGACAGTGGGCAATGAGCAGTTCTTC
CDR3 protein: CASSSFPGTVGNEQFF

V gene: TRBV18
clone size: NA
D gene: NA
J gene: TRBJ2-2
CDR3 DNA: TGTGCCAGCTCACCACGTTTAGGGCAGGATGGCACCGGGGAGCTGTTTTTT
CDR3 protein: CASSPRLGQDGTGELFF

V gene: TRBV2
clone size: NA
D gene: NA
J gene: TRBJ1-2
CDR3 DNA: TGTGCCAGCACCCCAGTAGGACGGATAGGCCATGGCTACACCTTC
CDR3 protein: CASTPVGRIGHGYTF

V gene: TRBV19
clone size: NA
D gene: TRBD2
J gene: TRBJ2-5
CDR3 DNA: TGTGCACTCAGGACTAGCGGCCGCGATCGGGGGACCCAGTACTTC
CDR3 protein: CALRTSGRDRGTQYF

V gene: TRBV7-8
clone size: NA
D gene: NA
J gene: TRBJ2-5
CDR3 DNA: TGTGCCAGCAGCTTCGGGCTAGCTGGGAATGGGGTCGTGACCCAGTACTTC
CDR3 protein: CASSFGLAGNGVVTQYF

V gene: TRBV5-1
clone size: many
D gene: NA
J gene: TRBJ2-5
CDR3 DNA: TGCGCCAGCAGGGGCCCCCTAGCACCTGAAGAGACCCAGTACTTC
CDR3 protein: CASRGPLAPEETQYF

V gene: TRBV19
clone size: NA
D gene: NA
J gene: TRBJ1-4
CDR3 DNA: TGTGCCAGTAGTATTAGTCCGAATAATGAAAAACTGTTTTTT
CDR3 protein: CASSISPNNEKLFF

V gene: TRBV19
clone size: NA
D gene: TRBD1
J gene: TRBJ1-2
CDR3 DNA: TGTGCCAGTAGTACAACCCCGCCGGGACAGGGGGCTGGTGGCTACACCTTC
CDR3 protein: CASSTTPPGQGAGGYTF

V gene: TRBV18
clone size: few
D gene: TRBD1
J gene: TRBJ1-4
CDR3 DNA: TGTGCCAGCTCACACCGGGACAGGAGCGAAAAACTGTTTTTT
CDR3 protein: CASSHRDRSEKLFF

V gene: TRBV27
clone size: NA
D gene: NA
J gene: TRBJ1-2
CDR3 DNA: TGTGCCAGCAGTTTACTCGGGGGTGCCTATGGCTACACCTTC
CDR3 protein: CASSLLGGAYGYTF

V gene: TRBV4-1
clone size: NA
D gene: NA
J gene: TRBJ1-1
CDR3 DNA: TGCGCCAGCAGCCAAGATCCGAATTCGGGGAGCACTGAAGCTTTCTTT
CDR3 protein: CASSQDPNSGSTEAFF

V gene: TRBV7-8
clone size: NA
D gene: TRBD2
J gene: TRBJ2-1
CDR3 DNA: TGTGCCAGCAGCTTTGGACTAGCGGGAGTTAGTGAGCAGTTCTTC
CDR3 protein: CASSFGLAGVSEQFF

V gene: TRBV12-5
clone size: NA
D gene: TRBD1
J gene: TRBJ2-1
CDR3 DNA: TGTGCTAGTGGTTTGGGACAGGGGGGCAGGGTGAATAAGCAGTTCTTC
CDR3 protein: CASGLGQGGRVNKQFF

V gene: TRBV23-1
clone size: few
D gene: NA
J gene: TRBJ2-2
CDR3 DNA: TGCGCCAGCAGTCAATCGTGCAGGGTTGGCACCGGGGAGCTGTTTTTT
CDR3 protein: CASSQSCRVGTGELFF

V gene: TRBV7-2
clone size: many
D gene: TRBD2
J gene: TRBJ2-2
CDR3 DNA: TGTGCCAGCAGCCCGGGACTAGCGGGAGTAAACACCGGGGAGCTGTTTTTT
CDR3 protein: CASSPGLAGVNTGELFF

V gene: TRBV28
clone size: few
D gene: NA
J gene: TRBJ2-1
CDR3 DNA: TGTGCCAGCAACTACTACAATGAGCAGTTCTTC
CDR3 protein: CASNYYNEQFF

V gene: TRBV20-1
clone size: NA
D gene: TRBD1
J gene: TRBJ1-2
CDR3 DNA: TGCAGTGCTATGCCGGGACAGGGGAACTATGGCTACACCTTC
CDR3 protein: CSAMPGQGNYGYTF

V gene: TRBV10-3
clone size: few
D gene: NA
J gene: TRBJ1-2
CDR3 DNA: TGTGCCATCAGTGGCCCCCTAGGAGAGGGATCCTATGGCTACACCTTC
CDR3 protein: CAISGPLGEGSYGYTF

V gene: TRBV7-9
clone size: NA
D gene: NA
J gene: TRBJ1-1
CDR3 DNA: TGTGCCAGCAGCCCAGGAATATTAGTGAACACTGACGCTTTCTTT
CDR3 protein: CASSPGILVNTDAFF

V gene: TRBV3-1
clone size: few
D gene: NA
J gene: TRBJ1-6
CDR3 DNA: TGTGCCAGTACCTCAAGGGCGAGCTCCTATAATTCACCCCTCCACTTT
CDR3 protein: CASTSRASSYNSPLHF

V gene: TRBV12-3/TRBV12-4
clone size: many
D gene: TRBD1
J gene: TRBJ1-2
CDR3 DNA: TGTGCCAGCAGTTTAGCGACGGGTGGCAGGGGGACATATGGCTACACCTTC
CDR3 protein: CASSLATGGRGTYGYTF

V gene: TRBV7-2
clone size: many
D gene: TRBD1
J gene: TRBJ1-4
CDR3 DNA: TGTGCCAGCAGCGGGAACAGGGGGACAGGCGAAAAACTGTTTTTT
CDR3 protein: CASSGNRGTGEKLFF

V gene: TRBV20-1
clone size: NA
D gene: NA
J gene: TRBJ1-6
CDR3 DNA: TGCAGTGCTGGGCTGGAATTGGTTTCACCCCTCCACTTT
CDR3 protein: CSAGLELVSPLHF

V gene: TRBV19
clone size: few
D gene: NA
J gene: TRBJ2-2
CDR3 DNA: TGTGCCAGTAACCAACTATGGCATCTAGGGAAAACCGGGGAGCTGTTTTTT
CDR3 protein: CASNQLWHLGKTGELFF

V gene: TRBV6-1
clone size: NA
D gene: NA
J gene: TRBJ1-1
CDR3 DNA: TGTGCCCGCAGTGAAGCGCGAGCTGAAGCTTTCTTT
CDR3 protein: CARSEARAEAFF

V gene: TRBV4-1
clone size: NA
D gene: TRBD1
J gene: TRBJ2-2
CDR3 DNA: TGCGCCAGCAGCCTAGATTATCCTTCCGGGACAGGGGGCCCCGGGGAGCTGTTTTTT
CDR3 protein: CASSLDYPSGTGGPGELFF

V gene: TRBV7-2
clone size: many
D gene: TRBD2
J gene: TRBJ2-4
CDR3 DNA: TGTGCCAGCAGCTTAGCGAGTAGCGGGAGGGCCAGGAACATTCAGTACTTC
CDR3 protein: CASSLASSGRARNIQYF

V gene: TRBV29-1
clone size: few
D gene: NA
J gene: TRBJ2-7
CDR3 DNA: TGCAGCGTCGACGACCGGGACTGGGGTAACGAGCAGTACTTC
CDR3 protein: CSVDDRDWGNEQYF

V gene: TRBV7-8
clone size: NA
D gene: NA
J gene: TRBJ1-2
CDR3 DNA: TGTGCCAGCAGCTTAGCACCTACAGACTATGGCTACACCTTC
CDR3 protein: CASSLAPTDYGYTF

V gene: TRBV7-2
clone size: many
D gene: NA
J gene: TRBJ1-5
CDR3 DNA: TGTGCCAGCAGCTTTGGGTCCAGGGGTGGTCAGCCCCAGCATTTT
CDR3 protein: CASSFGSRGGQPQHF

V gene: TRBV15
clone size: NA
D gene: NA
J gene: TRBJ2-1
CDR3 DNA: TGTGCCACCAGCAGAGAAAAGAATGAGCAGTTCTTC
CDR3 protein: CATSREKNEQFF

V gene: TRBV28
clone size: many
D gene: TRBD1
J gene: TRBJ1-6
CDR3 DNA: TGTGCCAGCAGTTCCGTCGGACAGGGACATAATTCACCCCTCCACTTT
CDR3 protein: CASSSVGQGHNSPLHF

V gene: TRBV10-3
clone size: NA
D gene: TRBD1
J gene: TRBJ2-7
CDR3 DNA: TGTGCCATCAGTGGAGCTACCTCGACACACAGGGGCTTATACGAGCAGTACTTC
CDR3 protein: CAISGATSTHRGLYEQYF

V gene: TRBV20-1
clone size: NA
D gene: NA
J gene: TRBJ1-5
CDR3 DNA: TGCAGTGCTAGCCCTCTCCCGAACAGGAATCAGCCCCCGCATTTT
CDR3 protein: CSASPLPNRNQPPHF

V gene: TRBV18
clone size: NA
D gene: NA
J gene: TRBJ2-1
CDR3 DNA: TGTGCCAGCTCACCACTCGTGGGGGGGCTCTACAATGAGCAGTTCTTC
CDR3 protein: CASSPLVGGLYNEQFF

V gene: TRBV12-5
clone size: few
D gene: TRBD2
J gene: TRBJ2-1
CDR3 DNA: TGTGCTAGTGGTTTGCGAGCGGGGGAAGACAATGAGCAGTTCTTC
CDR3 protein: CASGLRAGEDNEQFF

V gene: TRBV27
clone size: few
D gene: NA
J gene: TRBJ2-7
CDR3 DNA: TGTGCCAGCAGTTTATACCGGGCATCCTACGAGCAGTACTTC
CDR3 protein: CASSLYRASYEQYF

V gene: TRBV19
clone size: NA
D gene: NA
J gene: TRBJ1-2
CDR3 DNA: TGTGCCAGTAGTATTAGGGGAGCAACCTATGGCTACACCTTC
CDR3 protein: CASSIRGATYGYTF

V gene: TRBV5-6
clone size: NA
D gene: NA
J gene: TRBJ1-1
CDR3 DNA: TGTGCCAGCAGCTTGCTCTACAGCGTGAACACTGAAGCTTTCTTT
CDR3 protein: CASSLLYSVNTEAFF

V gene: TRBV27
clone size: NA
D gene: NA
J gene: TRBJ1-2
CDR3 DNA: TGTGCCAGCAGCAGTTTGATTTCCCACCCGACTGTTGTGGCACTTCCACCCGAGCGGGGCTACACCTTC
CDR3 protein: CASSSLISHPTVVALPPERGYTF

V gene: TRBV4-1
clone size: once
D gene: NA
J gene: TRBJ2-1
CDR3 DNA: TGCGCCAGCAGCCTGCGATTGGGCTACAATGAGCAGTTCTTC
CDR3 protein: CASSLRLGYNEQFF

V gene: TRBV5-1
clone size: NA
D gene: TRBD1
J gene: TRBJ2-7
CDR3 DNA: TGCGCCAGCAGCTCCTCCGGGACAGGGGTGGGGGAGCAGTACTTC
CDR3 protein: CASSSSGTGVGEQYF

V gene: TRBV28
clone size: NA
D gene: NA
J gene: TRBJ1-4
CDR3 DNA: TGTGCCAGCAGTTTGCCGGGACTTGGAAAAAAACTGTTTTTT
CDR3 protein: CASSLPGLGKKLFF

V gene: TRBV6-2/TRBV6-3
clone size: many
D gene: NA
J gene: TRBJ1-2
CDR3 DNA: TGTGCCAGCAGTCGGGCGATATCCCCGTATGGCTACACCTTC
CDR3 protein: CASSRAISPYGYTF

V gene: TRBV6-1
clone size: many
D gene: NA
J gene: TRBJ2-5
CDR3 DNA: TGTGCCAGCAGTGAGCCGGGACGGCACCAAGAGACCCAGTACTTC
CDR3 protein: CASSEPGRHQETQYF

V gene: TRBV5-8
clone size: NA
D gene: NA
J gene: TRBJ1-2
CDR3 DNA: TGTGCCAGCAGCTTGGCGGCAGGGGACCATGGCTACACCTTC
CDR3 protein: CASSLAAGDHGYTF

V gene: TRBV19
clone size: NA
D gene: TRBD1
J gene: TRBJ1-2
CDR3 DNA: TGTGCCAGTATCTCCAATATCGGGGCCGGGACAGCCTATGGCTACACCTTC
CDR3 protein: CASISNIGAGTAYGYTF

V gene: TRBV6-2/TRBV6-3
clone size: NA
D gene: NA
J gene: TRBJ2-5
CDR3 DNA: TGTGCCAGCAGACGCATAGCGGAGATCCAAGAGGCCCAGTACTTC
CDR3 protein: CASRRIAEIQEAQYF